This T cell receptor (beta chain) was observed in a study of blood T cell repertoires in COVID-19. Study overall: PBMCs, B-cell-depleted T cells, or T cells were the source of the cDNA or gDNA that made up the material.

The CDR3 consists of 14 residues. Per the germline V gene, CDR1 is MNHEY and CDR2 is SVGEGT. The ends lost 6 bases at V and 2 bases at J; junction bases unmatched: 7. Repertoires were generated with immunoSEQ multiplex PCR, while TCRdb's copy carries only in-frame clones and drops some. The data show roughly 80,000 clones, roughly 84% seen once. This clone was seen a single time. V is TRBV6-2 or TRBV6-3 and J is TRBJ2-7; 7 bases are a match to TRBD2. Sequences were obtained from peripheral blood. This receptor was identified in a man aged 45-60 years with acute or convalescent COVID-19. CDR3 DNA: TGTGCCAGCAGCCGAGCGGGATCCACCTACGAGCAGTACTTC. Translating gives CASSRAGSTYEQYF.